This record concerns one T cell receptor beta chain sequence. The antigen is undetermined. The repertoire was sequenced with immunoSEQ multiplex PCR; TCRdb's copy has only in-frame clones and lacks some. Among tens of thousands of clones, roughly 86% were seen once, and the ten largest hold 1% to 1.5%. The data are from a study of OX40 agonist ivuxolimab in advanced cancers. About the study: At doses from 0.01 to 10 mg/kg, patients were given intravenous ivuxolimab every 2 weeks. Study findings and constraints: By week 6 at 0.1 to 3.0 mg/kg, blood CD4+ and CD8+ T cells had expanded clonally. On average, a greater number of expanded clones characterised CD8+ T cells relative to CD4+.

The receptor was isolated from an adult with an advanced solid tumor such as melanoma, head and neck, liver or kidney cancer. Specimen: CD4+ or CD8+ T cells sorted from blood, collected in a trial of the OX40 agonist ivuxolimab.

This CDR3 is CASGLVTGWVQPQHF. CDR3 in DNA: TGTGCTAGTGGTTTGGTCACCGGCTGGGTGCAGCCCCAGCATTTT. This rearrangement joins TRBV12-5 to TRBJ1-5; D call uncertain. Trimming pared 0 bases from V and 7 bases from J, leaving 13 bases between. Per germline, CDR1 LGHNT and CDR2 FRNRAP. This CDR3 contains 15 residues.